What follows is one TCR beta chain and its context. The antigen remains unidentified. V was clipped by 0 bases and J by 3 bases, with 6 bases between them. This CDR3 spans 13 amino acids. CDR1 and CDR2 (germline): DFQATT, SNEGSKA (reference sequence). This sample stems from a study of T cell repertoires in cytomegalovirus infection. Overall study: Matching HLA type and CMV infection were both indicated by public TCR beta signatures. Study results and caveats: It was HLA-C-restricted CMV-specific TCR beta clonotypes that dominated the response ex vivo. Cumulated frequencies of public TCR beta families served to identify carriers of CMV plus the relevant HLA.

Via MiXCR, TCRdb re-called the reads, giving one row per CDR3 protein. The data hold 340,000 or so distinct CDR3 sequences, with just under 25% observed a single time. The V and J genes are TRBV20-1 and TRBJ1-5, with D unresolved. The input for sequencing was cultured PBMCs, taken from culture after CMV antigen stimulation. This sequence originates from a human donor in good health (CMV status not recorded). Some clones in this sample may be carry-over from other donors' samples. The CDR3 spells CSAREGFNQPQHF. DNA of the CDR3: TGCAGTGCTAGAGAGGGATTCAATCAGCCCCAGCATTTT.